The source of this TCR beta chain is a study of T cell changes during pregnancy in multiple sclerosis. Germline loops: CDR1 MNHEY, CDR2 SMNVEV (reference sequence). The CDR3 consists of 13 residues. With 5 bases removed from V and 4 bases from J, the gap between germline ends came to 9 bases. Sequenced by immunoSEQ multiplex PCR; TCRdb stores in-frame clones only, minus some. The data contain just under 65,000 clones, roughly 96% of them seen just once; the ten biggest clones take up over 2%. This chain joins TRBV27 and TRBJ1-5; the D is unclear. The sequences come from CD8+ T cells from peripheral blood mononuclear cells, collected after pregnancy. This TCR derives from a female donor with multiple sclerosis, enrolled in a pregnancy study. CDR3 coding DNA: TGTGCCAGCAGTCTTCTCTATAATCAGCCCCAGCATTTT. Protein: CASSLLYNQPQHF.